The source of this T cell receptor (beta chain) is a study of CD8+ T cells in alopecia areata. Study-wide results and caveats: Relative to mice, TCR sharing across patients was less clear, a difference possibly HLA-related.

This clone was observed a handful of times. The antigen remains undetermined. In each case, RNA was isolated and then reverse transcribed into cDNA as the sequencing template. The method was immunoSEQ multiplex PCR; TCRdb's version includes in-frame clones alone and lacks a portion of them. The data hold fewer than 70,000 clones, with around 40% observed a single time. CDR3 length: 14 amino acids. The V end was cut by 4 bases, the J end by 2 bases, with 12 bases between. Germline V gene sequence: CDR1 SQVTM, CDR2 ANQGSEA. This TCR was recovered from a human donor with alopecia areata. This chain links TRBV29-1 with TRBJ2-1, with a weak D call TRBD1 (5 bases). Sequencing used NKG2D-low CD8+ T cells sorted from blood. The CDR3 DNA is TGCAGCGTTGGCAGGGTGGGTACCTACAATGAGCAGTTCTTC. As protein: CSVGRVGTYNEQFF.